A selection of T cell receptor beta chains follows, all from one sample in a study of blood T cell repertoires in COVID-19. The data were produced by immunoSEQ multiplex PCR, yet TCRdb's version contains in-frame clones alone and is incomplete. The table shows 200,000 to 250,000 clones, with 80% to 85% occurring only once. The specimen sequenced was peripheral blood. The source is a woman older than 75 with COVID-19, enrolled during active disease. The CDR3 runs from the conserved cysteine through the conserved F or W. The D gene is left open where the match is weak. Clone size is not always given. Where it is, it says once, few, many or a class for expanded clones.

cdr3_nt: TGTGCCACCAGCAGAGATTGGAGACAAGAGACCCAGTACTTC
cdr3_aa: CATSRDWRQETQYF
clone_size: NA
j_call: TRBJ2-5
d_call: NA
v_call: TRBV15

cdr3_nt: TGTGCCAGCAGATGGACAGGGGGTGCCGTGGTCGGCTACACCTTC
cdr3_aa: CASRWTGGAVVGYTF
clone_size: NA
j_call: TRBJ1-2
d_call: TRBD1
v_call: TRBV6-6

cdr3_nt: TGTGCCAGCAGATCGGGGAAACGCAATAATGAAAAACTGTTTTTT
cdr3_aa: CASRSGKRNNEKLFF
clone_size: NA
j_call: TRBJ1-4
d_call: NA
v_call: TRBV6-5

cdr3_nt: TGTGCCAGCAGCTCCCCGGGGAGGTCGAACACCGGGGAGCTGTTTTTT
cdr3_aa: CASSSPGRSNTGELFF
clone_size: NA
j_call: TRBJ2-2
d_call: NA
v_call: TRBV11-2

cdr3_nt: TGTGCCACCAGCAGAGGGGATAGGGGTACTGAAGCTTTCTTT
cdr3_aa: CATSRGDRGTEAFF
clone_size: NA
j_call: TRBJ1-1
d_call: NA
v_call: TRBV15

cdr3_nt: TGTGCCTGGAGGAGGCGGGGGAACTCCTATAATTCACCCCTCCACTTT
cdr3_aa: CAWRRRGNSYNSPLHF
clone_size: NA
j_call: TRBJ1-6
d_call: NA
v_call: TRBV30

cdr3_nt: TGTGCCAGCAGTTTTTCCCGCAACAGGTTTAGCAATCAGCCCCAGCATTTT
cdr3_aa: CASSFSRNRFSNQPQHF
clone_size: NA
j_call: TRBJ1-5
d_call: NA
v_call: TRBV28

cdr3_nt: TGTGCCTGGAGTGTCCGAAGGACAGGCCAAGAGACCCAGTACTTC
cdr3_aa: CAWSVRRTGQETQYF
clone_size: NA
j_call: TRBJ2-5
d_call: TRBD1
v_call: TRBV30

cdr3_nt: TGTGCCATCAGTGAGTCACAGGTCACCGAGCAGTACTTC
cdr3_aa: CAISESQVTEQYF
clone_size: NA
j_call: TRBJ2-7
d_call: NA
v_call: TRBV10-3

cdr3_nt: TGCGCCAGCAGCCAGTACAGGGCTGGGGCCAACGTCCTGACTTTC
cdr3_aa: CASSQYRAGANVLTF
clone_size: NA
j_call: TRBJ2-6
d_call: NA
v_call: TRBV5-1

cdr3_nt: TGTGCCAGCAGCTCCGGGCAGGCGGGGCCCCAGCATTTT
cdr3_aa: CASSSGQAGPQHF
clone_size: NA
j_call: TRBJ1-5
d_call: NA
v_call: TRBV5-5

cdr3_nt: TGTGCCTCTACCCCAGAACAGGGGGCGTCCTACGAGCAGTACTTC
cdr3_aa: CASTPEQGASYEQYF
clone_size: NA
j_call: TRBJ2-7
d_call: TRBD1
v_call: TRBV9

cdr3_nt: TGTGCCACTCAGACAGGAGGTAATTCACCCCTCCACTTT
cdr3_aa: CATQTGGNSPLHF
clone_size: NA
j_call: TRBJ1-6
d_call: NA
v_call: TRBV19

cdr3_nt: TGCGCCAGCAGCCAAGGACCTCGTAGAGGGAATAATTCACCCCTCCACTTT
cdr3_aa: CASSQGPRRGNNSPLHF
clone_size: many
j_call: TRBJ1-6
d_call: NA
v_call: TRBV4-1

cdr3_nt: TGCGCCAGCAGCTTGGAAAGCGGGGGGAATAATTCACCCCTCCACTTT
cdr3_aa: CASSLESGGNNSPLHF
clone_size: NA
j_call: TRBJ1-6
d_call: NA
v_call: TRBV5-1